The entry below gives a single T cell receptor (beta chain) sequence along with its context. This clone was observed a few times. Its antigen is unknown. Per-nucleotide qualities are absent, and no much larger clonotype sits a single base away. This sample includes further DNA sequences coding for the same CDR3. This record comes from a study of cytomegalovirus exposure and HLA in healthy donors (dated by TCRdb to about 2017). Regarding the complete study: According to an earlier analysis of a few hundred of the donors, 150 million to 200 million T cells yielded 117 million unique TCR beta sequences and more than 250 Gb of sequence data. Besides the first cohort of roughly 700 subjects, a separate validation cohort made up of 90 to 150 different subjects was used. Around 320 gigabases of sequencing data and around 87 million unique TCR sequences were included in an early release covering 500 to 750 HLA-typed donors. The T cell repertoires of 550 to 850 subjects were profiled by immunosequencing and related to cytomegalovirus serostatus. Every discovery cohort repertoire had been produced on one sequencing platform. To study patterns of TCR occurrence, a later analysis re-analyzed previously published TCR beta repertoires from 650 to 750 donors and added high-resolution HLA genotyping. Among the roughly 410 genotyped donors, about 85% belonged to the genetic ancestry cluster associated with self-reported Caucasian donors. Among around 400 genotyped donors of the cohort, an average of around 240,000 unique TCR beta nucleotide sequences were sequenced per donor, roughly 18% of them non-productive. The aim of the study was to test whether cataloging public T cell receptors could identify signatures of past pathogen exposure. Class I and class II HLA loci were covered by the typing at four-digit resolution. About five DR-DQ haplotypes were handled as single units for association and clustering, since linkage in the cohort was strong. In an earlier analysis of more than 550 of the donors, high-throughput TCR beta sequencing was used to judge whether each TCR beta V gene segment behaved as functional or pseudogenic. Donor age, sex, ethnicity and CMV serostatus were collected together with the repertoire data. The number of donors typed differed by locus, with about 629-640 for A, B, C, DRB1 and DQB1, roughly 520 for DQA1, 600 to 610 for DPA1, and under 490 for DPB1. The study combined high-throughput TCR immunosequencing, statistical association of individual TCRs with disease status, and machine learning to predict cytomegalovirus infection status. The later analysis used no new phenotypic data to find candidate immune exposures, relying instead on TCR beta sequences and their occurrence across donors. A later genetic analysis took genome-wide SNP genotypes for about three fifths of the roughly 670 donors and used that subset as a discovery cohort.

Results the study describes overall, beyond this receptor: A later analysis found that HLA-associated TCR beta chains were more clonally expanded and had lower generation probabilities than equally common non-associated chains. A later analysis reported that several top co-occurrence clusters appeared linked to parvovirus B19, influenza, CMV and Epstein-Barr virus. Most TCR sequences were seen in very few donors, while some public TCRs were found in many individuals. The study listed 150 to 200 TCR beta chains as associated with cytomegalovirus. According to a later analysis, TCR association rates differed among HLA loci, with DRB1 alleles showing the most associated TCRs and HLA-C alleles showing the fewest. The presence/absence analyses assumed that sequencing depth was roughly uniform across donors, and that assumption may not be true. Correlated functional status among segregating V segments might be attributable to linkage disequilibrium, but an unknown experimental factor could not be ruled out. The 87-base-pair reads could not distinguish some IMGT-functional V segments, including TRBV6-2 and TRBV6-3, so those segments were excluded. A further reported finding was that TCR beta sequences accurately predicted the HLA-A and HLA-B alleles for most subjects in the first cohort. According to the authors, the approach could potentially be generalized to other disease states and immunological phenotypes. Because counts were too low, about 15 rarely observed V segments, including chromosome 9 orphons, were left out of the earlier analysis of a few hundred of the donors. A cluster of highly shared sequence variants was judged likely to represent a technical artifact of the sequencing pipeline. In a later genetic analysis, a missense DCLRE1C variant was associated with V-gene and J-gene trimming of TCR beta chains, and the association was replicated in an independent cohort. Assigning TCR associations to individual alleles was difficult when HLA alleles, especially DR and DQ, strongly co-occurred. At a false discovery rate of 0.05, a later analysis linked 16,951 TCR beta sequences to specific HLA alleles. Compared with the roughly 700-donor mean, donors in an Asian-associated ancestry cluster had fewer N-insertions in productive TCRs, according to a later genetic analysis. Because some donors lacked HLA typing at each locus, the association tests relied only on the typed subset. Broadly in line with IMGT annotations, most TCR beta V segments showed up in productive rearrangements about 90% or about 30% of the time in an earlier analysis of approximately 600 of the donors. A few of the identified cytomegalovirus-associated TCR beta chains were confirmed in vitro to be specific for cytomegalovirus antigens. The cohort was sequenced for TCR beta chains only, and without alpha or paired-chain data the features that could be detected were limited. Cytomegalovirus status was reported to be diagnosed by the classifier with high specificity and sensitivity in both the original and validation cohorts. Immune exposure information for the cohort was limited to CMV serostatus. According to a later analysis, most CMV-associated TCR beta chains appeared to be HLA-restricted, and the HLA associations seemed to be driven largely by CMV exposure.

In total, approximately 610 healthy bone marrow donors made up the cohort. At the time of sampling, all cohort members were nominally healthy, though unrecorded immune exposures were likely present. The donor was CMV seropositive and was included in the group of around 300 seropositive cohort members. A peripheral blood sample was provided by each donor, and peripheral blood mononuclear cells were used for TCR beta sequencing. The Qiagen DNeasy Blood Extraction Kit was used to extract genomic DNA from the blood cell samples. The library was built by means of the immunoSEQ multiplex PCR assay. For the multiplex PCR, a mixture combining 60 forward primers for TCR Vbeta segments and 13 reverse primers for TCR Jbeta segments was used. Amplification of the CDR3 region of rearranged TCR beta genes was performed with a multiplex PCR assay on genomic DNA. On the Illumina HiSeq System, the amplified TCR beta libraries were sequenced as 87-base-pair reads. Processing in the source paper ran as follows. In a later analysis, roughly 80 million unique TCR beta chains were counted across the roughly 670 repertoires, and around 10 million of these chains were shared by at least two donors. Raw reads were error-corrected and collapsed into unique sequences with a nearest-neighbor algorithm that merged closely related sequences to remove PCR and sequencing errors. To assign V, D and J gene segments, CDR3 sequences were aligned to IMGT reference sequences. For a sequence to be retained, a match of at least six nucleotides to both a V gene segment and a J gene segment was required. Rearrangements were called productive when the CDR3 lacked stop codons and stayed in frame with V and J; all others were non-productive. CDR3 was defined by IMGT convention, running from the second conserved V-encoded cysteine to the conserved J-encoded phenylalanine. In an earlier analysis of roughly 610 of the donors, sequences lacking an unambiguous match to a single V gene segment were excluded. An earlier analysis of a few hundred of the donors classified V segments as functional when productive rearrangements were above 56.7% and as segregating when the standard deviation between donors was above 5%. A statistical classification framework was built for diagnosing cytomegalovirus status from the catalog of TCR beta chain sequences. In a later analysis, TCR nucleotide sequences were compared against IMGT/GENE-DB human TR gene sequences so that V and J genes could be assigned. In a later analysis, CDR3 sequences and most-parsimonious VDJ recombination scenarios were assigned using the TCRdist pipeline. In a later analysis, each TCR beta chain was defined by its CDR3 amino acid sequence together with its V-gene family, and reads lacking a unique V-gene family were excluded. In a later analysis, around 600 highly shared, low-generation-probability nucleotide sequences were removed to address suspected cross-contamination and a sequencing artifact. A later analysis calculated a clonal expansion index for each public chain from normalized within-repertoire ranks of inferred template counts. Generation probabilities in a later analysis came from a VDJ recombination model fitted to out-of-frame rearrangements, and those results were checked against IGoR. In a later analysis, hypergeometric tests were used to score TCR-TCR, TCR-HLA and TCR-CMV co-occurrence, with a repertoire-size bias correction applied to TCR pairs. In a later analysis, false discovery rates were estimated by permuting HLA or CMV assignments 20 times. In a later analysis, co-occurring TCRs were grouped using DBSCAN, and TCRdist sequence similarity was added for clustering within HLA-allele-positive subsets. For co-occurrence clustering, repertoires with fewer than 30,000 or more than 120,000 public chains were excluded, along with a handful of repertoires with anomalous nucleotide sharing. TCRdb stores this immuneACCESS table with in-frame sequences only. Part of the clones is absent; in the studies checked, under half of the shortfall reflects unresolved V genes, and no reason is known for the rest. V, J and clone size reflect that table, while D and trimming were determined from the DNA. The sample yields tens of thousands of clones; 10% were counted once. The ten top clones hold roughly a quarter of the sample.

V is reduced by 8 bases and J by 4 bases, leaving a spacing of 17 bases between them. The germline V gene encodes CDR1 MNHEY and CDR2 SVGAGI. The CDR3 measures 14 amino acids from cysteine to phenylalanine. Only the CDR3 part of the read is kept: 42 bases, read in frame from the first base. The sequence derives from a man aged 55 to 70 in good health and CMV-seropositive. The chain couples TRBV6-5 to TRBJ1-1; the D gene is possibly TRBD1, with 5 bases matching. Sequenced sample: PBMCs. This receptor has the CDR3 CASLTGGESTEAFF. At the DNA level, the sequence is TGTGCCAGCCTAACGGGGGGGGAGAGCACTGAAGCTTTCTTT.